The next 27 T cell receptor beta chains were all read from a single sample in a study of cytomegalovirus exposure and HLA in healthy donors. Amplification used 60 Vbeta primers and 13 Jbeta primers. Clones were read by immunoSEQ multiplex PCR, and TCRdb kept only the in-frame ones, dropping some. The sample yields 110,000 or so clones, about 80% seen once. Sequences were obtained from PBMCs. The source of these receptors is a woman aged 35 to 49 in good health and CMV-seropositive.

The chain joins TRBV7-8 to TRBJ1-1; 7 positions agree with TRBD1. CDR1 SGHVS and CDR2 FQNEAQ come from the germline V gene. Germline trimming cut 1 base from V and 5 bases from J; bases unmatched to any gene: 4. The CDR3 loop spans 14 amino acids. In nucleotides, the CDR3 is TGTGCCAGCAGCTTAGACAGGGGATCAACTGAAGCTTTCTTT. Translating gives CASSLDRGSTEAFF.

This chain connects TRBV6-5 to TRBJ1-1; TRBD1 is a possible D gene (6 bases). Trimming took 6 bases from V and 1 from J, leaving 15 bases between them. The CDR3 sequence is 15 residues long. CDR1 is MNHEY and CDR2 is SVGAGI in the germline V gene. The CDR3 DNA is TGTGCCAGCAGCCAAGGGACAACTAAGAACACTGAAGCTTTCTTT. This translates into CASSQGTTKNTEAFF.

V usage is TRBV7-2 and J usage is TRBJ2-7; D may be TRBD1 (5 bases). Per the germline V gene, CDR1 is SGHTA and CDR2 is FQGNSA. The CDR3 covers 15 residues. Trimming left V 5 bases short and J 6 bases short, with 20 bases between. CDR3 nucleotide sequence: TGTGCCAGCAGCCGCAGGGTCAGGGATTATTCCGAGCAGTACTTC. It specifies CASSRRVRDYSEQYF.

V and J are TRBV2 and TRBJ1-2; D is perhaps TRBD1 (6 bases). V was cut by 5 bases and J by 8 bases, with 15 bases left in between. Germline values: CDR1 SNHLY, CDR2 FYNNEI. This CDR3 contains 13 residues. CDR3 sequence reads: CASSYTGMVGYTF. The CDR3 region has the DNA TGTGCCAGCAGTTACACAGGGATGGTGGGCTACACCTTC.

This rearrangement joins TRBV4-1 to TRBJ1-5; possibly TRBD1 for D (6 bases). With 0 bases removed from V and 6 bases from J, the gap between germline ends came to 12 bases. This CDR3 has 15 amino acids. Germline assignment: CDR1 MGHRA and CDR2 YSYEKL. The CDR3 reads CASSQERTAPQPQHF. CDR3 bases: TGCGCCAGCAGCCAAGAACGGACAGCTCCTCAGCCCCAGCATTTT.

J is TRBJ2-7 and V is TRBV6-1; D perhaps matches TRBD1 (6 bases). Germline V gives CDR1 MNHNS, CDR2 SASEGT. The CDR3 has 15 residues. V lost 2 bases and J 4 bases, leaving 15 bases between the germline ends. The CDR3 sequence is CASSESGTGKYEQYF. In nucleotides, the CDR3 is TGTGCCAGCAGTGAATCGGGAACAGGGAAGTACGAGCAGTACTTC.

There are many counts of this clone. The V gene is TRBV10-2, the J gene TRBJ1-1, with D uncertain. The CDR3 has 13 residues. With 7 bases removed from V and 5 bases from J, the gap between germline ends came to 14 bases. Germline CDR1 and CDR2: WSHSY and SAAADI. The CDR3, as DNA: TGCGCCAGCATCTTCGGGTCGGGGACTGAAGCTTTCTTT. The encoded protein is CASIFGSGTEAFF.

The chain combines TRBV5-1 with TRBJ2-5; maybe TRBD1 (6 bases). Germline CDR1 is SGHRS and CDR2 is YFSETQ. Trimming cost V 0 bases and J 5 bases, with 17 bases left between them. This CDR3 has 16 amino acids. The CDR3, as DNA: TGCGCCAGCAGCTTGGTCCCGCTCTCCCAGGGGGAGACCCAGTACTTC. This codes for CASSLVPLSQGETQYF.

CDR3 protein: CASSSTVTGLGNTIYF. Written as DNA, the CDR3 is TGTGCCAGCAGCTCGACCGTCACAGGGTTAGGAAACACCATATATTTT. The chain carries TRBV7-9 and TRBJ1-3; a weak D match, TRBD1 (6 bases). V lost 4 bases and J 4 bases, leaving 17 bases between the germline ends. From germline, CDR1 is SEHNR and CDR2 FQNEAQ (reference sequence). The CDR3 covers 16 residues. Complete variable domain (other parts from reference TRBV7-9 and TRBJ1-3): DTGVSQNPRHKITKRGQNVTFRCDPISEHNRLYWYRQTLGQGPEFLTYFQNEAQLEKSRLLSDRFSAERPKGSFSTLEIQRTEQGDSAMYLCASSSTVTGLGNTIYFGEGSWLTVV.

V usage is TRBV5-5 and J usage is TRBJ1-6; D gene ambiguous. This CDR3 has 15 residues. Germline V gene lookup returns CDR1 SGHKS and CDR2 YYEKEE (reference sequence). Trimming pared 0 bases from V and 4 bases from J, leaving 8 bases between. CDR3 DNA sequence: TGTGCCAGCAGCTTGGGCGGAACTTATAATTCACCCCTCCACTTT. Amino acid sequence: CASSLGGTYNSPLHF.

This clone was picked up a small number of times. This sequence joins TRBV15 and TRBJ2-7; possible D gene TRBD1, 6 bases. This CDR3 has 14 amino acids. Trimming cost V 5 bases and J 0 bases, with 11 bases left between them. CDR1 LNHNV and CDR2 YYDKDF come from the germline V gene (reference sequence). DNA for the CDR3: TGTGCCACCAGCGCCGGGACATTCTCCTACGAGCAGTACTTC. It encodes CATSAGTFSYEQYF. Based on the CDR3 plus reference TRBV15 and TRBJ2-7, the full variable domain is DAMVIQNPRYQVTQFGKPVTLSCSQTLNHNVMYWYQQKSSQAPKLLFHYYDKDFNNEADTPDNFQSRRPNTSFCFLDIRSPGLGDTAMYLCATSAGTFSYEQYFGPGTRLTVT.

The chain carries TRBV11-2 and TRBJ1-1; no definite D call. The CDR3 contains 15 residues. V was trimmed by 0 bases and J by 2 bases, leaving 10 bases between them. CDR1 is SGHAT and CDR2 is FQNNGV in the germline V gene. CDR3 sequence reads: CASSLDGYGNTEAFF. The DNA of the CDR3 is TGTGCCAGCAGCTTAGACGGGTATGGAAACACTGAAGCTTTCTTT. Full variable domain (missing parts from reference TRBV11-2 and TRBJ1-1): EAGVAQSPRYKIIEKRQSVAFWCNPISGHATLYWYQQILGQGPKLLIQFQNNGVVDDSQLPKDRFSAERLKGVDSTLKIQPAKLEDSAVYLCASSLDGYGNTEAFFGQGTRLTVV.

This rearrangement joins TRBV6-5 to TRBJ1-3, with a tentative D call TRBD1 (5 bases). V was clipped by 6 bases and J by 3 bases, with 15 bases between them. CDR1 MNHEY and CDR2 SVGAGI come from the germline V gene. The CDR3 has 15 residues. The CDR3: CASSPRQIFGNTIYF. The CDR3 DNA sequence: TGTGCCAGCAGCCCACGACAGATTTTTGGAAACACCATATATTTT.

This chain uses TRBV7-2 with TRBJ2-7; 7 bases map to TRBD1. The germline V gene has CDR1 SGHTA and CDR2 FQGNSA. V dropped 4 bases and J dropped 9; count of bases not matched to a gene: 15. CDR3 length: 15 residues. The CDR3 protein is CASSSPDRVPLGQYF. DNA for the CDR3: TGTGCCAGCAGCTCACCAGACAGGGTACCCCTCGGGCAGTACTTC. Together with reference TRBV7-2 and TRBJ2-7, the CDR3 gives the full variable domain: GAGVSQSPSNKVTEKGKDVELRCDPISGHTALYWYRQSLGQGLEFLIYFQGNSAPDKSGLPSDRFSAERTGGSVSTLTIQRTQQEDSAVYLCASSSPDRVPLGQYFGPGTRLTVT.

V is TRBV7-3 and J is TRBJ2-3; D gene uncertain. The CDR3 covers 13 residues. In germline, CDR1 is SGHTA, CDR2 FQGTGA. Between the trimmed V and J ends, which lost 1 base and 6 bases, there was a span of 8 bases. The CDR3 coding sequence is TGTGCCAGCAGCTTAAGTAGTCTGGATACGCAGTATTTT. Translation: CASSLSSLDTQYF.

This chain links TRBV6-1 with TRBJ2-7, with D uncertain. V was shortened by 8 bases and J by 0 bases, with 8 bases between the two germline ends. There are 12 residues in the CDR3. Germline V CDR1 and CDR2: MNHNS, SASEGT. CDR3 amino acids: CASEHLSYEQYF. The CDR3 DNA is TGTGCCAGCGAACACCTCTCCTACGAGCAGTACTTC.

This CDR3 reads CASSQETGGDEQFF. In nucleotides, the CDR3 is TGCGCCAGCAGCCAAGAGACAGGGGGGGATGAGCAGTTCTTC. The rearrangement links TRBV5-1 to TRBJ2-1; 9 bases are shared with TRBD1. The germline CDR1 and CDR2 sequences are SGHRS and YFSETQ. V shed 4 bases and J 8 bases; nucleotides not matched to a gene: 7. The CDR3 totals 14 residues.

Comments on this clone: Other DNA sequences within the sample encode an identical CDR3. V usage is TRBV7-2 and J usage is TRBJ2-3; the D is unclear. The CDR3 spans 14 residues. Trimming removed 2 bases at V and 1 base at J, with 7 bases between. Germline V gene lookup returns CDR1 SGHTA and CDR2 FQGNSA. The CDR3, as DNA: TGTGCCAGCAGCTTATCGGCGGGCACAGATACGCAGTATTTT. It translates to CASSLSAGTDTQYF.

In this sample, this clone turned up a few times. J is TRBJ1-3 and V is TRBV6-5; tentative D call: TRBD1 (5 bases). CDR1 is MNHEY and CDR2 is SVGAGI in the germline V gene. Trimming took 7 bases from V and 8 from J, leaving 15 bases between them. This CDR3 is 13 amino acids long. CDR3 region: CASTSSRGDTIYF. DNA for the CDR3: TGTGCCAGCACCTCCTCCCGGGGGGACACCATATATTTT.

The CDR3 sequence is CASSASDRGLRGYTF. DNA of the CDR3: TGTGCCAGTAGCGCGTCGGACAGGGGATTAAGGGGCTACACCTTC. V usage is TRBV19 and J usage is TRBJ1-2, with 9 nucleotides matching TRBD1. V shed 6 bases, J shed 8 bases, and the junction held 13 bases outside the gene matches. The CDR3 runs to 15 residues. Germline values: CDR1 LNHDA, CDR2 SQIVND (reference sequence).

The rearrangement uses TRBV6-1 and TRBJ2-5; 7 bases are shared with TRBD2. V trimming: 8 bases; J trimming: 5 bases; junction bases outside the gene matches: 11. The CDR3 spans 14 residues. CDR1 and CDR2 (germline): MNHNS, SASEGT. As DNA, the CDR3 is TGTGCCAGCCAGTCTGGGGGGGTTGGGGAGACCCAGTACTTC. It is translated as CASQSGGVGETQYF.

The sample holds a few counts of this clone. The rearrangement uses TRBV2 and TRBJ2-7, with a weak D call TRBD2 (7 bases). Germline values: CDR1 SNHLY, CDR2 FYNNEI. The CDR3 loop spans 15 amino acids. V lost 6 bases and J 2 bases, leaving 17 bases between the germline ends. CDR3: CASRPTGRGTYEQYF. The DNA for the CDR3 is TGTGCCAGCAGACCTACAGGGCGGGGGACCTACGAGCAGTACTTC.

The rearrangement uses TRBV5-1 and TRBJ1-6; the match to TRBD1 covers 8 bases. Germline V lookup: CDR1 SGHRS, CDR2 YFSETQ. The CDR3 is 21 residues long. With V trimmed by 0 bases and J by 0 bases, 14 bases remained unmatched. In nucleotides, the CDR3 is TGCGCCAGCAGCTTGGGGGGAATGACAGGGGTCCTAAGCTCCTATAATTCACCCCTCCACTTT. Protein product: CASSLGGMTGVLSSYNSPLHF. Full variable domain (rest looked up from reference TRBV5-1 and TRBJ1-6): KAGVTQTPRYLIKTRGQQVTLSCSPISGHRSVSWYQQTPGQGLQFLFEYFSETQRNKGNFPGRFSGRQFSNSRSEMNVSTLELGDSALYLCASSLGGMTGVLSSYNSPLHFGNGTRLTVT.

This chain uses TRBV7-8 with TRBJ2-2, with D tentatively TRBD2 (5 bases). Germline V lookup: CDR1 SGHVS, CDR2 FQNEAQ. V lost 5 bases to trimming and J lost 8 bases, with 18 bases between them. The CDR3 runs 15 residues. The chain's CDR3 is CASSTSFGVTGELFF. Written as DNA, the CDR3 is TGTGCCAGCAGCACTAGTTTTGGGGTCACTGGGGAGCTGTTTTTT. Complete variable domain (other parts from reference TRBV7-8 and TRBJ2-2): GAGVSQSPRYKVAKRGQDVALRCDPISGHVSLFWYQQALGQGPEFLTYFQNEAQLDKSGLPSDRFFAERPEGSVSTLKIQRTQQEDSAVYLCASSTSFGVTGELFFGEGSRLTVL.

The chain carries TRBV6-1 and TRBJ2-5, with 7 bases identical to TRBD2. The V gene's germline CDR1 is MNHNS and CDR2 SASEGT. This CDR3 comprises 10 residues. This CDR3 is CVGGYETQYF. The CDR3, as DNA: TGTGTGGGGGGGTATGAGACCCAGTACTTC.

The chain is built from TRBV6-5 and TRBJ1-4; the D is unclear. V dropped 6 bases and J dropped 3 bases, with 14 bases sitting between them. CDR3 length: 15 amino acids. CDR1 and CDR2 from the germline V gene are MNHEY and SVGAGI. CDR3 nucleotides: TGTGCCAGCAGCCCCTCAGGTTCAGCTAATGAAAAACTGTTTTTT. It specifies CASSPSGSANEKLFF.

The rearrangement links TRBV5-1 to TRBJ2-7; tentative D call: TRBD1 (6 bases). V was trimmed by 1 base and J by 5 bases, leaving 19 bases between them. CDR1 is SGHRS and CDR2 is YFSETQ in the germline V gene. CDR3 length: 16 amino acids. The CDR3 spells CASSLSLRGNSNEQYF. The CDR3 region has the DNA TGCGCCAGCAGCTTGTCGCTCAGGGGAAATAGCAACGAGCAGTACTTC.